These 19 T cell receptor delta chains share one sample of origin, sequenced in a study of Vδ1+ human thymocytes. Study outcomes and limitations: Thymic TRG and TRD repertoires appeared highly polyclonal.

Extracted RNA was reverse transcribed into cDNA. The CDR3 regions were amplified by multiplex PCR from V-gene primers to a constant-region primer. TCRdb reanalysed the multiplex PCR reads with CATT. The sample lists around 56,000 delta-chain clones, around 15% occurring once. Antigen specificity for these receptors is unknown. Specimen: Vdelta1+ gamma-delta thymocytes from the thymus. As to subset: FACS-sorted CD3+ TCRalphabeta- TCRVdelta1+ TCRVdelta2- thymocytes. Receptors were obtained from a girl in the first two years of life who had congenital heart surgery.

The chain links TRDV1 to TRDJ1, with D hard to call. Germline V CDR1 and CDR2: TSWWSYY, QGS. The CDR3 loop spans 14 amino acids. Trimming took off 0 bases at V and 2 bases at J, with 7 bases between the two ends. The CDR3, as DNA: TGTGCTCTTGGGGAACTAGAACCAACCGATAAACTCATCTTT. It specifies CALGELEPTDKLIF.

J is TRDJ1 and V is TRDV1; 7 bases fit TRDD3. The trim removed 1 base at V and 1 base at J, leaving 18 bases unmatched. The CDR3 contains 20 residues. From germline, CDR1 is TSWWSYY and CDR2 QGS. CDR3 DNA: TGTGCTCTTGGGGAACCGCCCTATAGAATGGGGGACGGAAGCACCGATAAACTCATCTTT. Residues: CALGEPPYRMGDGSTDKLIF.

This clone turned up a few times. V and J are TRDV1 and TRDJ1, with 9 bases fitting TRDD3. The CDR3 contains 27 residues. J was trimmed by 1 base and V by 0 bases; bases with no gene match: 36. Germline V CDR1 and CDR2: TSWWSYY, QGS. CDR3 in amino acids: CALGELRYWGNTAFFKIGRSLTDKLIF. In DNA form, the CDR3 reads TGTGCTCTTGGGGAACTCCGGTACTGGGGGAACACCGCTTTTTTCAAGATCGGTCGGTCCCTCACCGATAAACTCATCTTT.

This clone came up a few times. The chain links TRDV1 to TRDJ1; TRDD3 aligns across 9 bases. CDR3 size: 17 residues. Germline CDR1 TSWWSYY, CDR2 QGS. V lost 0 bases and J lost 0; bases outside the gene matches: 5. The CDR3 nucleotides read TGTGCTCTTGGGGAACTCGTCCCTGGGGGATACACCGATAAACTCATCTTT. Its protein is CALGELVPGGYTDKLIF.

In this sample, this clone turned up a few times. The V and J genes are TRDV1 and TRDJ1; 11 bases line up with TRDD3. Germline V gene data show CDR1 as TSWWSYY and CDR2 as QGS. The junction had 22 bases not matched to a gene; V was cut back by 5 bases and J by 5 bases. The length of the CDR3 is 20 residues. The CDR3 reads CALGSAPPILGDRRADKLIF. The CDR3 DNA reads TGTGCTCTTGGGTCAGCCCCCCCTATACTGGGGGATAGACGAGCGGATAAACTCATCTTT.

This clone was seen a few times. The chain links TRDV1 to TRDJ1, with D possibly matching TRDD3 (6 bases). This CDR3 is 19 amino acids long. Trimming took 3 bases from V and 0 from J, leaving 23 bases between them. Looked up from germline, CDR1 is TSWWSYY and CDR2 is QGS. CDR3 DNA sequence: TGTGCTCTTGGGGAGCTGTTCGGATACCAAGGGCCGTACACCGATAAACTCATCTTT. Translation: CALGELFGYQGPYTDKLIF.

This clone has only a few counts. The V gene is TRDV1, the J gene TRDJ1, with TRDD3 identical over 13 bases. This CDR3 has 20 residues. Germline values: CDR1 TSWWSYY, CDR2 QGS. V shed 0 bases, J shed 1 base, and the junction held 11 bases outside the gene matches. In DNA, the CDR3 is TGTGCTCTTGGGGAACTGCTTCCTATATACTGGGGGATACGCACCGATAAACTCATCTTT. Translating it yields CALGELLPIYWGIRTDKLIF.

The chain is built from TRDV1 and TRDJ1, with TRDD3 matching over 8 bases. The trim removed 5 bases at V and 1 base at J, leaving 24 bases unmatched. The germline V gene encodes CDR1 TSWWSYY and CDR2 QGS. This CDR3 region has 21 residues. CDR3 protein: CALGTFLPLLLGDPFTDKLIF. The CDR3 DNA follows: TGTGCTCTTGGGACTTTCCTCCCACTTTTGCTGGGGGACCCGTTCACCGATAAACTCATCTTT.

This clone appeared a few times. The chain uses TRDV2 and TRDJ3, with unresolved D. Germline V gene data show CDR1 as GEAIGNYY and CDR2 as EKD. The CDR3 is 19 amino acids. V shed 0 bases and J shed 2 bases, with 16 bases lying between them. The CDR3 here is CACDTGGYEETWDTRQMFF. CDR3 bases: TGTGCCTGTGACACCGGTGGTTACGAAGAAACCTGGGACACCCGACAGATGTTTTTC.

This clone was seen more than once but under ten times. The rearrangement uses TRDV1 and TRDJ1; TRDD3 is a possible D gene (6 bases). The germline V and J ends were trimmed by 4 bases and 0 bases, with 15 bases remaining between them. This CDR3 comprises 16 residues. Germline V CDR1 and CDR2: TSWWSYY, QGS. DNA of the CDR3: TGTGCTCTTGGGGCCAACTTGGTGGGGGACACCGATAAACTCATCTTT. It specifies CALGANLVGDTDKLIF.

This clone has a handful of counts. This chain joins TRDV1 and TRDJ1; 7 positions agree with TRDD2. Germline V gene data show CDR1 as TSWWSYY and CDR2 as QGS. The CDR3 totals 17 residues. V lost 6 bases and J lost 1; bases outside the gene matches: 14. The chain's CDR3 is CALGIFLQACGTDKLIF. As DNA, the CDR3 is TGTGCTCTTGGCATTTTCCTACAGGCTTGTGGCACCGATAAACTCATCTTT.

V gene TRDV1 combines with J gene TRDJ1; 11 bases fit TRDD3. V lost 8 bases and J lost 7; bases outside the gene matches: 21. Per the germline V gene, CDR1 is TSWWSYY and CDR2 is QGS. CDR3 length equals 18 residues. Here the CDR3 reads CALLGLPGVLGDIGKLIF. In nucleotides, the CDR3 is TGTGCTCTTCTAGGCCTTCCCGGCGTACTGGGGGATATCGGTAAACTCATCTTT.

This chain links TRDV1 with TRDJ1; D unclear. The CDR3 covers 17 residues. Per the germline V gene, CDR1 is TSWWSYY and CDR2 is QGS. V lost 1 base, J lost 0 bases, and 15 bases lay in between. The CDR3 reads CALGEPHYSEYTDKLIF. The CDR3 nucleotides read TGTGCTCTTGGGGAACCTCACTACTCCGAATACACCGATAAACTCATCTTT.

This clone showed up just a few times. The rearrangement joins TRDV1 to TRDJ1; TRDD2 aligns across 8 bases. The V segment lost 2 bases and the J segment 0 bases; nucleotides outside the gene matches: 8. Germline lookup yields CDR1 TSWWSYY and CDR2 QGS. The CDR3 consists of 17 residues. The CDR3 sequence: CALGEGLPITYTDKLIF. The CDR3 DNA sequence: TGTGCTCTTGGGGAAGGCCTTCCTATAACGTACACCGATAAACTCATCTTT.

This clone came up a few times. The V call is TRDV1, the J call TRDJ1; D perhaps matches TRDD3 (6 bases). CDR1 TSWWSYY and CDR2 QGS come from the germline V gene. CDR3 length equals 22 residues. The germline V and J ends were trimmed by 2 bases and 4 bases, with 35 bases remaining between them. The CDR3 loop reads CALGELRDPQGGENWAVDKLIF. In DNA, the CDR3 is TGTGCTCTTGGGGAATTAAGGGACCCCCAGGGGGGGGAGAATTGGGCTGTCGATAAACTCATCTTT.

This clone was counted a few times. V and J are TRDV1 and TRDJ1, with a weak D call TRDD3 (6 bases). V was trimmed by 2 bases and J by 1 base, leaving 26 bases between them. Germline CDR1 is TSWWSYY and CDR2 is QGS. The CDR3 has 20 amino acids. The CDR3 loop is CALGEVYIRNYWDPTDKLIF. CDR3 DNA sequence: TGTGCTCTTGGGGAAGTTTATATCCGAAACTACTGGGACCCCACCGATAAACTCATCTTT.

The rearrangement uses TRDV1 and TRDJ1; 8 positions match TRDD3. The J segment lost 0 bases and the V segment lost 3 bases, leaving 18 bases of the junction unmatched. The CDR3 consists of 20 residues. The germline V gene has CDR1 TSWWSYY and CDR2 QGS. The CDR3 reads CALGEQIPLLGVPYTDKLIF. CDR3 coding DNA: TGTGCTCTTGGGGAGCAAATTCCGCTACTGGGGGTCCCGTACACCGATAAACTCATCTTT.

The V gene is TRDV1, the J gene TRDJ1; 10 bases fit TRDD3. With V trimmed by 1 base and J by 6 bases, 14 bases remained unmatched. The germline V gene has CDR1 TSWWSYY and CDR2 QGS. CDR3 length equals 18 residues. The CDR3 DNA reads as TGTGCTCTTGGGGAACCCCCTACGCCTTGGGGGATACAACATAAACTCATCTTT. The encoded protein is CALGEPPTPWGIQHKLIF.

This clone was counted between two and nine times. The rearrangement links TRDV1 to TRDJ1; D tentatively fits TRDD2 or TRDD3 (5 bases each). In germline, CDR1 is TSWWSYY, CDR2 QGS. CDR3 length: 23 amino acids. The germline V and J ends were trimmed by 1 base and 0 bases, with 33 bases remaining between them. In nucleotides, the CDR3 is TGTGCTCTTGGGGAACCGTGCCTACCTGAGCCCCTGACCGGAGTGGGGTACACCGATAAACTCATCTTT. It encodes CALGEPCLPEPLTGVGYTDKLIF.